These 31 T cell receptor beta chains were sequenced from one sample in a study of beta chain features in type 1 diabetes. The isolated RNA, all of it, was reverse transcribed, so expressed TCRB transcripts were what got sequenced. Profiled with immunoSEQ multiplex PCR; TCRdb holds only in-frame clones, not every one. The data hold hundreds of thousands of clones, with around 28% observed a single time. The sequenced material came from naive CD4+ T cells from blood. Source of these receptors: a man aged 18 to 30 in good health.

This clone has more than one count but fewer than ten. This CDR3 is CASSESDGYEQYF. CDR3 in DNA: TGTGCCAGCAGTGAAAGTGACGGCTACGAGCAGTACTTC. This chain uses TRBV6-1 with TRBJ2-7, with D uncertain. The CDR3 covers 13 residues. CDR1 is MNHNS, CDR2 SASEGT, per germline. Trimming took 2 bases from V and 3 from J, leaving 8 bases between them.

For this clone: This sample also contains other DNA sequences that code for the same CDR3. The chain uses TRBV30 and TRBJ2-2; no definite D call. The V gene's germline CDR1 is GTSNPN and CDR2 SVGIG (reference sequence). This CDR3 spans 14 amino acids. V was cut by 0 bases and J by 1 base, with 6 bases left in between. Here the CDR3 reads CAWSVLVNTGELFF. Here the CDR3 DNA reads TGTGCCTGGAGTGTACTTGTGAACACCGGGGAGCTGTTTTTT.

The CDR3 region is CASSLARREGTDEQFF. In nucleotides, the CDR3 is TGTGCCAGCAGCTTGGCTCGGCGGGAGGGTACCGATGAGCAGTTCTTC. This chain connects TRBV5-4 to TRBJ2-1; the match to TRBD2 covers 9 bases. Germline CDR1 and CDR2: SGHNT and YYREEE (reference sequence). The ends lost 0 bases at V and 8 bases at J; junction bases unmatched: 9. The CDR3 runs to 16 residues.

The table lists this clone with a few counts. V is TRBV29-1 and J is TRBJ2-1; 7 bases map to TRBD2. The CDR3 is 15 residues long. The trim removed 1 base at V and 2 bases at J, leaving 5 bases unmatched. Per germline, CDR1 SQVTM and CDR2 ANQGSEA. CDR3 in DNA: TGCAGCGTTGAAGGGAAGGGAGGGCCCTACAATGAGCAGTTCTTC. Translation gives CSVEGKGGPYNEQFF.

J is TRBJ2-4 and V is TRBV7-2, with a possible D match to TRBD2 (6 bases). Germline CDR1 SGHTA, CDR2 FQGNSA. Trimming shortened V by 5 bases and J by 4 bases, and 15 bases separated the two germline ends. CDR3 length: 15 residues. DNA of the CDR3: TGTGCCAGCAGCGGTATCGGGACTCCTAAAAACATTCAGTACTTC. Translating gives CASSGIGTPKNIQYF.

This sequence joins TRBV30 and TRBJ2-7; D is perhaps TRBD1 or TRBD2 (6 bases each). Germline V lookup: CDR1 GTSNPN, CDR2 SVGIG (reference sequence). V was trimmed by 4 bases and J by 4 bases, leaving 8 bases between them. The CDR3 spans 11 residues. CDR3 nucleotides: TGTGCCTGGAAAGGGGGGTACGAGCAGTACTTC. Its translation: CAWKGGYEQYF.

The rearrangement joins TRBV29-1 to TRBJ2-1, with D possibly called TRBD1 or TRBD2 (5 bases each). This CDR3 is 12 amino acids long. V was clipped by 0 bases and J by 15 bases, with 15 bases between them. CDR1 and CDR2 from the germline V gene are SQVTM and ANQGSEA. The CDR3 DNA reads TGCAGCGTTGAAGATATGGGACGGGAAAGGTTCTTC. Residues: CSVEDMGRERFF.

The chain recombines TRBV27 with TRBJ2-6; D uncertain. This CDR3 is 14 amino acids long. V was cut by 3 bases and J by 0 bases, with 3 bases left in between. Germline loops: CDR1 MNHEY, CDR2 SMNVEV (reference sequence). CDR3 nucleotide sequence: TGTGCCAGCAGTTTGAACTCTGGGGCCAACGTCCTGACTTTC. Its translation: CASSLNSGANVLTF.

The V call is TRBV7-9, the J call TRBJ2-2, with D unclear. This CDR3 has 13 residues. The V end was cut by 6 bases, the J end by 6 bases, with 11 bases between. Germline V gene lookup returns CDR1 SEHNR and CDR2 FQNEAQ (reference sequence). The CDR3 region has the DNA TGTGCCAGCAGGCGGCGTGATGCCGGGGAGCTGTTTTTT. Translating it yields CASRRRDAGELFF.

This clone was observed a few times. V gene TRBV5-1 combines with J gene TRBJ2-1; possible D gene TRBD2, 6 bases. Germline assignment: CDR1 SGHRS and CDR2 YFSETQ. The V end lost 0 bases, the J end lost 4 bases, and 20 bases lay between the germline ends. CDR3 size: 18 residues. CDR3 nucleotide sequence: TGCGCCAGCAGCTTGGCCAGGGCCTCGGGACTCCTATACAATGAGCAGTTCTTC. Translating gives CASSLARASGLLYNEQFF.

V and J are TRBV29-1 and TRBJ2-2; TRBD1 matches at 10 bases. V gave up 3 bases and J gave up 4 bases; unmatched junction bases: 2. Looked up from germline, CDR1 is SQVTM and CDR2 is ANQGSEA. This CDR3 region has 14 residues. The CDR3 here is CSVDRTGGTGELFF. CDR3 bases: TGCAGCGTTGATAGGACAGGGGGCACCGGGGAGCTGTTTTTT.

The sample holds a few counts of this clone. The chain joins TRBV5-4 to TRBJ1-1, with D perhaps matching TRBD1 (5 bases). V dropped 4 bases and J dropped 0 bases, with 13 bases sitting between them. This CDR3 contains 15 residues. From germline, CDR1 is SGHNT and CDR2 YYREEE (reference sequence). The CDR3 region is CASSPRDGLNTEAFF. For the CDR3, the DNA is TGTGCCAGCAGCCCCCGGGACGGATTGAACACTGAAGCTTTCTTT. The whole variable domain, remainder taken from reference TRBV5-4 and TRBJ1-1, is ETGVTQSPTHLIKTRGQQVTLRCSSQSGHNTVSWYQQALGQGPQFIFQYYREEENGRGNFPPRFSGLQFPNYSSELNVNALELDDSALYLCASSPRDGLNTEAFFGQGTRLTVV.

The sample holds a few counts of this clone. The chain combines TRBV30 with TRBJ2-3, with D perhaps TRBD1 (5 bases). There are 13 residues in the CDR3. Per germline, CDR1 GTSNPN and CDR2 SVGIG (reference sequence). Trimming left V 5 bases short and J 3 bases short, with 12 bases between. The CDR3 loop reads CAWDRTRTDTQYF. In nucleotides, the CDR3 is TGTGCCTGGGACAGAACCCGAACAGATACGCAGTATTTT.

The chain is built from TRBV5-1 and TRBJ1-1; unclear D gene. V was clipped by 0 bases and J by 4 bases, with 10 bases between them. This CDR3 is built from 14 residues. Germline V CDR1 and CDR2: SGHRS, YFSETQ. The CDR3 loop reads CASSLEGLSTEAFF. The CDR3 nucleotides are TGCGCCAGCAGCTTGGAAGGACTCAGCACTGAAGCTTTCTTT.

This clone was counted a few times. The chain joins TRBV15 to TRBJ1-5; D is unclear. The germline CDR1 and CDR2 sequences are LNHNV and YYDKDF (reference sequence). The CDR3 extends over 14 amino acids. V was clipped by 1 base and J by 3 bases, with 7 bases between them. CDR3 in DNA: TGTGCCACCAGCAGAGGAGAGATCAATCAGCCCCAGCATTTT. Its protein is CATSRGEINQPQHF.

The V call is TRBV30, the J call TRBJ1-5; 7 bases agree with TRBD1. This CDR3 comprises 15 residues. In germline, CDR1 is GTSNPN, CDR2 SVGIG (reference sequence). The junction had 6 bases not matched to a gene; V was cut back by 3 bases and J by 1 base. The CDR3: CAWRGNRGSNQPQHF. In DNA, the CDR3 is TGTGCCTGGAGGGGTAACAGGGGAAGCAATCAGCCCCAGCATTTT.

This clone was observed a few times. The chain carries TRBV19 and TRBJ2-2, with TRBD1 as a possible D gene (6 bases). CDR1 is LNHDA, CDR2 SQIVND, per germline (reference sequence). The CDR3 loop spans 13 amino acids. V was clipped by 9 bases and J by 0 bases, with 8 bases between them. The chain's CDR3 is CARRTANTGELFF. CDR3 DNA sequence: TGTGCCAGGAGGACAGCGAACACCGGGGAGCTGTTTTTT.

This clone was seen just once. V gene TRBV10-3 combines with J gene TRBJ2-7; the match to TRBD2 covers 15 bases. The CDR3 contains 15 residues. Germline-derived CDR1 and CDR2 are ENHRY and SYGVKD. The junction had 7 bases not matched to a gene; V was cut back by 6 bases and J by 7 bases. The CDR3 is CAISPGLAGGSEQYF. The CDR3 bases are TGTGCCATCAGCCCTGGACTAGCGGGAGGGTCAGAGCAGTACTTC.

The rearrangement uses TRBV9 and TRBJ2-7; possibly TRBD1 for D (6 bases). V gave up 0 bases and J gave up 2 bases, with 9 bases separating them. CDR3 length: 14 residues. Germline CDR1 SGDLS, CDR2 YYNGEE. CDR3 residues: CASSVDTGPYEQYF. Written as DNA, the CDR3 is TGTGCCAGCAGCGTAGACACAGGGCCCTACGAGCAGTACTTC. The full variable domain, completed using reference TRBV9 and TRBJ2-7, is DSGVTQTPKHLITATGQRVTLRCSPRSGDLSVYWYQQSLDQGLQFLIQYYNGEERAKGNILERFSAQQFPDLHSELNLSSLELGDSALYFCASSVDTGPYEQYFGPGTRLTVT.

The chain uses TRBV5-1 and TRBJ1-1; D gene ambiguous. The CDR3 extends over 11 amino acids. V was pared by 3 bases and J by 9 bases, with 9 bases between. The germline V gene has CDR1 SGHRS and CDR2 YFSETQ. The DNA for the CDR3 is TGCGCCAGCAGCTCGACTGGCCAAGCTTTCTTT. Its translation is CASSSTGQAFF.

The gene calls are TRBV29-1 and TRBJ1-2; no clear D gene. From germline, CDR1 is SQVTM and CDR2 ANQGSEA. The CDR3 sequence is 12 residues long. The ends were cut back, 6 bases at V and 4 bases at J, with 12 bases in the middle. The DNA of the CDR3 is TGCAGCGTGGTTCAGACCTTCTATGGCTACACCTTC. This codes for CSVVQTFYGYTF.

This clone has only a few counts. The J gene is TRBJ2-1, the V gene TRBV4-1, with TRBD1 matching over 9 bases. Unmatched junction bases numbered 12, after V lost 3 bases and J lost 9 bases. Germline V gene data show CDR1 as MGHRA and CDR2 as YSYEKL. The CDR3 is 16 residues long. The CDR3 spells CASSQRGQGGTTEQFF. CDR3 nucleotide sequence: TGCGCCAGCAGCCAGAGGGGACAGGGAGGTACAACTGAGCAGTTCTTC.

CDR3 DNA: TGCAGCGTTAGCGGGAGCACCGAGAGCTCCTACAATGAGCAGTTCTTC. This translates into CSVSGSTESSYNEQFF. V usage is TRBV29-1 and J usage is TRBJ2-1; the match to TRBD2 covers 8 bases. The germline V gene encodes CDR1 SQVTM and CDR2 ANQGSEA. The length of the CDR3 is 16 residues. Trimming took 5 bases from V and 0 from J; bases not matched to a gene: 9.

The chain is built from TRBV11-1 and TRBJ2-7; the D is unclear. The germline CDR1 and CDR2 sequences are SGHAT and FQDESV (reference sequence). V dropped 2 bases and J dropped 1 base, with 9 bases sitting between them. The CDR3 is made up of 14 amino acids. For the CDR3, the DNA is TGTGCCAGCAGCTTATCGTTGCGTTCCTACGAGCAGTACTTC. Translated, it gives CASSLSLRSYEQYF.

About this clone itself: The DNA is left out, because the CDR3 cannot be placed on it with certainty; the CDR3 is given as TCRdb lists it. The rearrangement uses TRBV29-1 and TRBJ2-5. The CDR3 adds up to 12 amino acids, both ends counted. Germline V lookup: CDR1 SQVTM, CDR2 ANQGSEA. The CDR3 is CSVLRATSAQYF.

This clone was detected only once. CDR3 coding DNA: TGTGCCTGGCAGACTAGCGGCTTTTACAATGAGCAGTTCTTC. Translation gives CAWQTSGFYNEQFF. The chain links TRBV30 to TRBJ2-1; 9 positions agree with TRBD2. The CDR3 covers 14 residues. The V segment lost 5 bases and the J segment 4 bases; nucleotides outside the gene matches: 6. Germline values: CDR1 GTSNPN, CDR2 SVGIG (reference sequence).

V gene TRBV5-1 combines with J gene TRBJ2-7; TRBD2 matches at 12 bases. J lost 4 bases, V lost 1 base, and 6 bases had no gene match. The germline CDR1 and CDR2 sequences are SGHRS and YFSETQ. This CDR3 has 16 residues. The CDR3 region is CASSLQLGLAGYEQYF. The CDR3 DNA sequence: TGCGCCAGCAGCTTGCAGTTAGGACTAGCGGGATACGAGCAGTACTTC.

This clone was counted a few times. V usage is TRBV14 and J usage is TRBJ2-1; 7 nucleotides match TRBD2. The germline gives CDR1 SGHDN, CDR2 FVKESK. After removal of 1 base from V and 2 bases from J, the junction contained 5 bases not matched to a gene. The length of the CDR3 is 16 residues. CDR3 residues: CASSQVGLAAYNEQFF. The CDR3 DNA is TGTGCCAGCAGCCAAGTTGGTCTAGCGGCCTACAATGAGCAGTTCTTC.

V is TRBV9 and J is TRBJ2-5, with 13 bases identical to TRBD2. Germline-derived CDR1 and CDR2 are SGDLS and YYNGEE. The CDR3 runs to 13 residues. The V segment lost 3 bases and the J segment 9 bases; nucleotides outside the gene matches: 2. Here the CDR3 DNA reads TGTGCCAGCAGCGGGACTAGCGGGAGCTCCCAGTACTTC. Translation gives CASSGTSGSSQYF. The variable domain in full, with the rest retrieved from reference TRBV9 and TRBJ2-5, is DSGVTQTPKHLITATGQRVTLRCSPRSGDLSVYWYQQSLDQGLQFLIQYYNGEERAKGNILERFSAQQFPDLHSELNLSSLELGDSALYFCASSGTSGSSQYFGPGTRLLVL.

This clone was picked up a small number of times. The chain couples TRBV30 to TRBJ2-3, with D unresolved. Germline lookup yields CDR1 GTSNPN and CDR2 SVGIG (reference sequence). V lost 2 bases to trimming and J lost 0 bases, with 15 bases between them. This CDR3 is built from 16 residues. CDR3 region: CAWSPTFNPSTDTQYF. The CDR3 DNA sequence: TGTGCCTGGAGTCCCACCTTCAATCCCAGCACAGATACGCAGTATTTT.

This clone was counted between two and nine times. The CDR3: CATSRGDRDTDTQYF. The DNA of the CDR3 is TGTGCCACCAGCAGGGGGGACAGGGACACAGATACGCAGTATTTT. The rearrangement links TRBV15 to TRBJ2-3, with 9 bases fitting TRBD1. Germline-derived CDR1 and CDR2 are LNHNV and YYDKDF (reference sequence). The V and J ends lost 3 bases and 2 bases, in that order; junction bases with no gene match: 3. The CDR3 consists of 15 residues.